This is a list of T cell receptor beta chains from one sample in a study of T-cell reconstitution after alpha-beta-depleted transplantation in children. A single record per CDR3 protein comes from TCRdb applying MiXCR to the PCR reads. The sample holds more than 400,000 distinct CDR3 sequences, 9.5% to 12% seen once. Here the sequenced sample was PBMCs, mostly from graft donor cells, taken 180 days after TCRalphabeta/CD19-depleted stem cell transplant. The receptor source for this set is a female patient between 2 and 10 years old who had a stem cell transplant for aplastic anemia, so the T cells may come from the graft donor. Both conserved end residues are part of each CDR3. Fields, in order: CDR3 length, J gene, V gene, D gene, CDR3 protein. D genes are given only for firm matches.

CDR3 length: 16; J gene: TRBJ2-2; V gene: TRBV7-2; D gene: NA; CDR3 protein: CASSLPLASNTGELFF
CDR3 length: 11; J gene: TRBJ2-1; V gene: TRBV29-1; D gene: TRBD1; CDR3 protein: CSGDRRNEQFF
CDR3 length: 15; J gene: TRBJ1-5; V gene: TRBV4-3; D gene: NA; CDR3 protein: CASSQDGGGGQPQHF
CDR3 length: 15; J gene: TRBJ2-3; V gene: TRBV7-2; D gene: TRBD1; CDR3 protein: CASSLRDRTVDTQYF
CDR3 length: 16; J gene: TRBJ2-2; V gene: TRBV28; D gene: TRBD2; CDR3 protein: CASSVGLAGITGELFF
CDR3 length: 16; J gene: TRBJ2-2; V gene: TRBV24-1; D gene: NA; CDR3 protein: CATSDESSANTGELFF
CDR3 length: 14; J gene: TRBJ2-3; V gene: TRBV7-9; D gene: NA; CDR3 protein: CASSLMANTDTQYF
CDR3 length: 15; J gene: TRBJ2-6; V gene: TRBV14; D gene: NA; CDR3 protein: CASSLQLSGANVLTF
CDR3 length: 13; J gene: TRBJ1-2; V gene: TRBV29-1; D gene: NA; CDR3 protein: CSVEVGEFKGYTF
CDR3 length: 16; J gene: TRBJ2-1; V gene: TRBV7-9; D gene: TRBD2; CDR3 protein: CASSTGLARGVNEQFF
CDR3 length: 16; J gene: TRBJ1-1; V gene: TRBV12-3/TRBV12-4; D gene: NA; CDR3 protein: CASRRDAPRADTEAFF
CDR3 length: 14; J gene: TRBJ2-7; V gene: TRBV18; D gene: NA; CDR3 protein: CASARTGSVDEQYF
CDR3 length: 16; J gene: TRBJ1-1; V gene: TRBV19; D gene: NA; CDR3 protein: CASSIDPAELGTEAFF
CDR3 length: 14; J gene: TRBJ2-5; V gene: TRBV27; D gene: TRBD1; CDR3 protein: CASSKRTGLETQYF
CDR3 length: 15; J gene: TRBJ1-2; V gene: TRBV18; D gene: NA; CDR3 protein: CASSQTGLRDYGYTF
CDR3 length: 11; J gene: TRBJ2-1; V gene: TRBV29-1; D gene: NA; CDR3 protein: CSVQNYNEQFF
CDR3 length: 16; J gene: TRBJ2-7; V gene: TRBV7-3; D gene: NA; CDR3 protein: CASSFPERSGSYEQYF
CDR3 length: 16; J gene: TRBJ2-7; V gene: TRBV27; D gene: NA; CDR3 protein: CASSLSVAGSGYEQYF
CDR3 length: 18; J gene: TRBJ2-5; V gene: TRBV7-8; D gene: TRBD2; CDR3 protein: CASSREGLAGWMRETQYF
CDR3 length: 15; J gene: TRBJ2-7; V gene: TRBV4-2; D gene: TRBD2; CDR3 protein: CASSQDWGLAPMGYF
CDR3 length: 13; J gene: TRBJ2-7; V gene: TRBV7-9; D gene: TRBD1; CDR3 protein: CASSFGQGDEQYF
CDR3 length: 16; J gene: TRBJ2-5; V gene: TRBV24-1; D gene: NA; CDR3 protein: CATSDLGTQSQETQYF
CDR3 length: 17; J gene: TRBJ1-1; V gene: TRBV7-9; D gene: TRBD1; CDR3 protein: CASSLYPGQGMNTEAFF
CDR3 length: 15; J gene: TRBJ1-1; V gene: TRBV9; D gene: NA; CDR3 protein: CASSAGGVGRTEAFF